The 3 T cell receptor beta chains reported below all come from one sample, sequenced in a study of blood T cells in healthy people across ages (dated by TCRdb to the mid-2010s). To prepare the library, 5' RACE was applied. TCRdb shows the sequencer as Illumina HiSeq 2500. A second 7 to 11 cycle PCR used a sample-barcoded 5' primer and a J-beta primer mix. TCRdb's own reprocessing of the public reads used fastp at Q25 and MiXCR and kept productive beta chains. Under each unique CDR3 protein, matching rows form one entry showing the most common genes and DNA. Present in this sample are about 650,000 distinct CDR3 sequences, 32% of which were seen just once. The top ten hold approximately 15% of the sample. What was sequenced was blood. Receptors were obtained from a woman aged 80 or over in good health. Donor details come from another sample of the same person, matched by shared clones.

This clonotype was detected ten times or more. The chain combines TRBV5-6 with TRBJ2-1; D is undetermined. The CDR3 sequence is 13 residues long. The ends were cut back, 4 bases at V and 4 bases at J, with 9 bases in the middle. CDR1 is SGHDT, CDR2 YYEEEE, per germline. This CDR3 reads CASSIGPYNEQFF. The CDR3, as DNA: TGTGCCAGCAGCATAGGGCCTTACAATGAGCAGTTCTTC.

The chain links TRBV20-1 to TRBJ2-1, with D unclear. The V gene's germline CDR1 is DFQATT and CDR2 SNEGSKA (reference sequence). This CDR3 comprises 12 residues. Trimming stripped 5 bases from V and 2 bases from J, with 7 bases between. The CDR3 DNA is TGCAGTGCTGAGACTGCCTACAATGAGCAGTTCTTC. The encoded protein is CSAETAYNEQFF.

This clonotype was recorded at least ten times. The chain's CDR3 is CATSRDRRDSYEQYF. CDR3 in DNA: TGTGCCACCAGCAGAGATCGCAGGGACTCCTACGAGCAGTACTTC. This chain connects TRBV15 to TRBJ2-7, with D possibly matching TRBD1 (5 bases). Germline CDR1 is LNHNV and CDR2 is YYDKDF (reference sequence). The CDR3 loop spans 15 amino acids. With 0 bases removed from V and 0 bases from J, the gap between germline ends came to 9 bases. The full variable domain, with the rest looked up from reference TRBV15 and TRBJ2-7, is DAMVIQNPRYQVTQFGKPVTLSCSQTLNHNVMYWYQQKSSQAPKLLFHYYDKDFNNEADTPDNFQSRRPNTSFCFLDIRSPGLGDTAMYLCATSRDRRDSYEQYFGPGTRLTVT.